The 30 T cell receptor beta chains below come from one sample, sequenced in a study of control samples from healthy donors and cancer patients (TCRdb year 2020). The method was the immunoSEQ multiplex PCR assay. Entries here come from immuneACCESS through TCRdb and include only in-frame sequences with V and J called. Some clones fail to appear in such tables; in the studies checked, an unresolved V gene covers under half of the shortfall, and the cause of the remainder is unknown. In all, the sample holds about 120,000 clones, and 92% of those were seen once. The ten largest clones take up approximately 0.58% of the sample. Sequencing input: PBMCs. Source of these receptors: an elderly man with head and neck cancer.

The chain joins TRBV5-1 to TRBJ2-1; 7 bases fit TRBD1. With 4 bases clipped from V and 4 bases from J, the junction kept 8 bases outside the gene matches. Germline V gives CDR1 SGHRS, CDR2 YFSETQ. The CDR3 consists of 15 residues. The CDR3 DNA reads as TGCGCCAGCAGCCCCGGACAGGTGGGATACAATGAGCAGTTCTTC. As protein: CASSPGQVGYNEQFF.

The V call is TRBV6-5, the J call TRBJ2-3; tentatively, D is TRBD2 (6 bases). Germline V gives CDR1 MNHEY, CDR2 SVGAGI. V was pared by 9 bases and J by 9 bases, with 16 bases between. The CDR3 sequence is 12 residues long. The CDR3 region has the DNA TGTGCCAGTTCGGGACTCCAGGGCACGCAGTATTTT. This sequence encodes CASSGLQGTQYF.

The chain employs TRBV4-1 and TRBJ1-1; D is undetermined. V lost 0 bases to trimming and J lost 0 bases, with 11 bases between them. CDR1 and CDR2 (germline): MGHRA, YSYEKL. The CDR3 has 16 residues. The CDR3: CASSQDWAGLNTEAFF. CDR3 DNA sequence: TGCGCCAGCAGCCAAGATTGGGCAGGCTTGAACACTGAAGCTTTCTTT.

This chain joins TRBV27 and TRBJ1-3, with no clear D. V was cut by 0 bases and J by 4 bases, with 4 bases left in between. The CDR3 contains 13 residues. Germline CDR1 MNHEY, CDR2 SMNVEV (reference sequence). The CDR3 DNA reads TGTGCCAGCAGTTTATCGGTAGGAAACACCATATATTTT. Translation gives CASSLSVGNTIYF.

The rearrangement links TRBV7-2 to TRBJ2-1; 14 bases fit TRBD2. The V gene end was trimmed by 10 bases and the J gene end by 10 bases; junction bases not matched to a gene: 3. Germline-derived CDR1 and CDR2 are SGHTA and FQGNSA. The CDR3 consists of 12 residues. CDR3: CAKGLAGEEQFF. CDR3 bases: TGTGCCAAGGGACTAGCGGGAGAAGAGCAGTTCTTC.

CDR3 in amino acids: CASSPRLAGLLNTGELFF. The CDR3 nucleotides are TGCGCCAGCAGCCCCCGACTAGCGGGATTATTGAACACCGGGGAGCTGTTTTTT. The J gene is TRBJ2-2, the V gene TRBV5-1; TRBD2 matches at 11 bases. From germline, CDR1 is SGHRS and CDR2 YFSETQ. The CDR3 extends over 18 amino acids. The trim removed 4 bases at V and 1 base at J, leaving 9 bases unmatched.

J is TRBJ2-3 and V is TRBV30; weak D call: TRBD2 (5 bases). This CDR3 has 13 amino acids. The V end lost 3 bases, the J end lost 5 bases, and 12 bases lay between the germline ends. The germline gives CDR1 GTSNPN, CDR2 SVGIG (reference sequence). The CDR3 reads CAWRQTSLDTQYF. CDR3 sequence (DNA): TGTGCCTGGAGACAAACTAGTTTAGATACGCAGTATTTT.

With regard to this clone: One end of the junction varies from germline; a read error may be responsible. CDR3 nucleotides: TGTGCCAGCAGCTTTTTCTTCTGGTCCGGCTCGGTAAACTCTGGCTACACCTTC. It codes for CASSFFFWSGSVNSGYTF. The chain uses TRBV13 and TRBJ1-2; D gene uncertain. This CDR3 has 18 amino acids. Per the germline V gene, CDR1 is PRHDT and CDR2 is FYEKMQ (reference sequence).

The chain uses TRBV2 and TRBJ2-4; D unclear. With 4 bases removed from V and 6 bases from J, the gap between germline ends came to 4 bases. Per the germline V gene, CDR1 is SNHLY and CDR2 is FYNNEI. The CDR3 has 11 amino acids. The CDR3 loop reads CASSGGNIQYF. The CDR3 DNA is TGTGCCAGCAGTGGTGGAAACATTCAGTACTTC. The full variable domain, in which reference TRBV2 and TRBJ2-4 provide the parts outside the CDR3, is EPEVTQTPSHQVTQMGQEVILRCVPISNHLYFYWYRQILGQKVEFLVSFYNNEISEKSEIFDDQFSVERPDGSNFTLKIRSTKLEDSAMYFCASSGGNIQYFGAGTRLSVL.

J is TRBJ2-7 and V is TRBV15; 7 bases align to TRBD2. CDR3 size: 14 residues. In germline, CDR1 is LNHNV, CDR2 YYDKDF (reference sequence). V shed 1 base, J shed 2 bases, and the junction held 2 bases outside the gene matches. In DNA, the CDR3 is TGTGCCACCAGCAGAGGGGGACTAACCTACGAGCAGTACTTC. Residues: CATSRGGLTYEQYF.

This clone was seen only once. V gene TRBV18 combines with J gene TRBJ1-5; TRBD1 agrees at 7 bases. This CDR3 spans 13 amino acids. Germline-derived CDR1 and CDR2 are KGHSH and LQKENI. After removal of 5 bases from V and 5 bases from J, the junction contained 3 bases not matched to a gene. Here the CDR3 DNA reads TGTGCCAGCTCATACACAGGGGATCAGCCCCAGCATTTT. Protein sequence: CASSYTGDQPQHF.

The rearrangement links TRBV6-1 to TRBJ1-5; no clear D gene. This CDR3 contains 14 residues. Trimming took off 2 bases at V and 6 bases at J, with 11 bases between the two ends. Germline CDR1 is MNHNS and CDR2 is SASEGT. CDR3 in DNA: TGTGCCAGCAGTGAATGGTACGAGAGTCAGCCCCAGCATTTT. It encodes CASSEWYESQPQHF.

DNA for the CDR3: TGCGCCAGCAGCCAAGCCCAGTTCACAGATACGCAGTATTTT. This codes for CASSQAQFTDTQYF. The chain joins TRBV4-1 to TRBJ2-3; D gene uncertain. Germline V gives CDR1 MGHRA, CDR2 YSYEKL. CDR3 length: 14 amino acids. The ends were cut back, 1 base at V and 2 bases at J, with 7 bases in the middle.

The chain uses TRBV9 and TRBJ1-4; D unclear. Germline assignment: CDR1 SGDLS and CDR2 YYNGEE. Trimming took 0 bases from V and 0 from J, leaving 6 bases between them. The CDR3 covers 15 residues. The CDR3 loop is CASSVATTTNEKLFF. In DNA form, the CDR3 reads TGTGCCAGCAGCGTAGCAACCACAACTAATGAAAAACTGTTTTTT.

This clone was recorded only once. Here the CDR3 reads CASSPPVLGVSTDTQYF. DNA of the CDR3: TGTGCCAGCTCACCACCCGTCCTAGGGGTAAGCACAGATACGCAGTATTTT. The genes are TRBV18 and TRBJ2-3; TRBD1 is a possible D gene (5 bases). The CDR3 is 17 residues long. Germline values: CDR1 KGHSH, CDR2 LQKENI. V was trimmed by 0 bases and J by 0 bases, leaving 13 bases between them.

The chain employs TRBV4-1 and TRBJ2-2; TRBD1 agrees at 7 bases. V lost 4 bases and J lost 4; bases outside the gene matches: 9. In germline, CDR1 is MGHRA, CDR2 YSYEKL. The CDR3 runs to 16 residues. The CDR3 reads CASSPLQGSGTGELFF. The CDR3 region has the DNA TGCGCCAGCAGCCCCCTACAGGGGTCGGGCACCGGGGAGCTGTTTTTT.

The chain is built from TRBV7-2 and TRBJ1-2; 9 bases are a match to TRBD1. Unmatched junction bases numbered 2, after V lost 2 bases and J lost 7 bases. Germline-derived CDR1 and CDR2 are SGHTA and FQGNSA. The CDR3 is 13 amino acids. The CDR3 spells CASSLRQGGGYTF. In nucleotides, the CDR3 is TGTGCCAGCAGCTTAAGACAGGGGGGTGGCTACACCTTC.

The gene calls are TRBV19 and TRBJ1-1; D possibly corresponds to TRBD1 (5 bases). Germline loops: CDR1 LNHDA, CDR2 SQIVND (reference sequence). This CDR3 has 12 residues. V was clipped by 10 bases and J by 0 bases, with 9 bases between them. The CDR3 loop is CAIRGMNTEAFF. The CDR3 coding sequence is TGTGCCATCCGGGGGATGAACACTGAAGCTTTCTTT.

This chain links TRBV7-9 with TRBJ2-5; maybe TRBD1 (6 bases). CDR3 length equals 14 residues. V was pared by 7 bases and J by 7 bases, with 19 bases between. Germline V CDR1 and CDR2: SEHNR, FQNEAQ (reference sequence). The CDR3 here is CASKGVGASRTQYF. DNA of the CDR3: TGTGCCAGCAAGGGGGTGGGGGCGTCTCGGACCCAGTACTTC.

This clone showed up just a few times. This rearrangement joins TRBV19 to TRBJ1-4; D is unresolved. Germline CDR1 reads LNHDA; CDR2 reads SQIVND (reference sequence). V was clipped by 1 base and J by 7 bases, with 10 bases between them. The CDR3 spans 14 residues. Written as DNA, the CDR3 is TGTGCCAGTAGTATAGGAGGATTTATTGAAAAACTGTTTTTT. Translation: CASSIGGFIEKLFF.

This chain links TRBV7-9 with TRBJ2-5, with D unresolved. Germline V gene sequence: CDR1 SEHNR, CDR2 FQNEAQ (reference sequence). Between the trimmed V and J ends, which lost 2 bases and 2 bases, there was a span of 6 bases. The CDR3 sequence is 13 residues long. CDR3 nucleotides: TGTGCCAGCAGCTTATCGCAGCAAGAGACCCAGTACTTC. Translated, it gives CASSLSQQETQYF.

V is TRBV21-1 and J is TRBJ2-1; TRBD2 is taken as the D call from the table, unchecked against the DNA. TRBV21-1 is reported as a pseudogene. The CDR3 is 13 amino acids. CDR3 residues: CASMEEVHNEQFF. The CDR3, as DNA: TGTGCCAGCATGGAGGAGGTACACAATGAGCAGTTCTTC.

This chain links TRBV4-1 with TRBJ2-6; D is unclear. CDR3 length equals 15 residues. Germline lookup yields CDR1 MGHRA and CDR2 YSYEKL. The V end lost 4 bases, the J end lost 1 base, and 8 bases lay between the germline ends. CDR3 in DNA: TGCGCCAGCAGCCTTGAAGGGTCTGGGGCCAACGTCCTGACTTTC. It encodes CASSLEGSGANVLTF.

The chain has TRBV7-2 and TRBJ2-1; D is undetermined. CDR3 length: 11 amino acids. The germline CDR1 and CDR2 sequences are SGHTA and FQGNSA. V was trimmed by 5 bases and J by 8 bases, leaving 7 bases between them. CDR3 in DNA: TGTGCCAGCAGCCTAAGCGATGAGCAGTTCTTC. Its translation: CASSLSDEQFF.

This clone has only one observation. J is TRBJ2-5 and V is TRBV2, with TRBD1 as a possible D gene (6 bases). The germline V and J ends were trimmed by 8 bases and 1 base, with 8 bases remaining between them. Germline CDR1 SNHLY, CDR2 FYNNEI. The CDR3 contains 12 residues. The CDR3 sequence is CASSDSQETQYF. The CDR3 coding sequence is TGTGCCAGCTCGGACAGCCAAGAGACCCAGTACTTC. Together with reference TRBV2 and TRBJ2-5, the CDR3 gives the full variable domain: EPEVTQTPSHQVTQMGQEVILRCVPISNHLYFYWYRQILGQKVEFLVSFYNNEISEKSEIFDDQFSVERPDGSNFTLKIRSTKLEDSAMYFCASSDSQETQYFGPGTRLLVL.

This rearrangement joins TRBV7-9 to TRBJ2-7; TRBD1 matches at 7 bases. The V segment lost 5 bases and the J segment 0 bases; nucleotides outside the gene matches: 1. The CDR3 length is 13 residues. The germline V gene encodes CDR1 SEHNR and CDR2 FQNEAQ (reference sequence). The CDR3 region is CASSGQDSYEQYF. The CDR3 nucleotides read TGTGCCAGCAGCGGACAGGACTCCTACGAGCAGTACTTC.

For the CDR3, the DNA is TGCGCCAGCAGCTTCGGCGGAGGCTCTGGAAACACCATATATTTT. Translation: CASSFGGGSGNTIYF. The chain has TRBV5-1 and TRBJ1-3; D is uncertain. Between the trimmed V and J ends, which lost 2 bases and 0 bases, there was a span of 9 bases. CDR3 length: 15 residues. Germline V gene lookup returns CDR1 SGHRS and CDR2 YFSETQ.

The CDR3 nucleotides are TGTGCCAGCAGGACGACAGGGATGTTTGAAGCTTTCTTT. It specifies CASRTTGMFEAFF. The chain links TRBV6-6 to TRBJ1-1; 7 bases are shared with TRBD1. The J segment lost 7 bases and the V segment lost 6 bases, leaving 8 bases of the junction unmatched. The CDR3 covers 13 residues. Germline CDR1 and CDR2: MNHNY and SVGAGI (reference sequence).

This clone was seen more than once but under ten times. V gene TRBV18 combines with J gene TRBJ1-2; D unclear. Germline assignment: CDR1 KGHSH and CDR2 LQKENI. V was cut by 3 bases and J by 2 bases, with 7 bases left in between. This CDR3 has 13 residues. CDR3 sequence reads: CASSPQANYGYTF. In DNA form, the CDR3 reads TGTGCCAGCTCACCCCAGGCGAACTATGGCTACACCTTC.

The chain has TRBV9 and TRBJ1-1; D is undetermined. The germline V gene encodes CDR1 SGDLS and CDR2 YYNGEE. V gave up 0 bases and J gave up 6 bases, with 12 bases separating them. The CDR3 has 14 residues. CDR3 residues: CASSVGSSDAEAFF. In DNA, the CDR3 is TGTGCCAGCAGCGTAGGGTCTTCCGACGCTGAAGCTTTCTTT.